This TCR beta chain was found in a study of T cell repertoires in cytomegalovirus infection (dated by TCRdb to between 2018 and 2021). In terms of the full investigation: Donor HLA type was relevant to the analysis, as public TCR beta signatures indicated carriage of CMV infection together with the matching HLA type. The full study reports these points: In the ex vivo response, HLA-C-restricted CMV-specific TCR beta clonotypes were dominant, and in two of eight donors the single most frequent clonotype came from this HLA-C-restricted group. In both this cohort and an independent cohort of several hundred donors, the cumulative frequency of public TCR beta family members distinguished carriers of CMV infection plus the relevant HLA type.

This clonotype has a count of ten or more. The antigen this receptor binds is unknown. No base quality values were provided; no much bigger clone lies one nucleotide off. V lost 0 bases and J lost 1 base; the stretch between them is 3 bases long. CDR1 and CDR2, looked up from the germline V gene (reference sequence), are MNHNY and SVGAGI. From cysteine to phenylalanine, the CDR3 is 13 amino acids long. Only the CDR3 portion is preserved as DNA: 39 bases, with reading frame beginning at the first base. Sequencing instrument: Illumina HiSeq 1500. TCRdb redid the processing of the public reads, applying fastp at Q25 and MiXCR, and retained in-frame beta chains. Records with the same CDR3 protein are collapsed into one entry carrying the most frequent genes and DNA. The sample table contains more than 400,000 distinct CDR3 sequences; only one count was recorded for about 30% of them. Clones ranked in the top ten supply about 13% of the sample.

The clonotype originates from a human donor in good health (CMV status not recorded). Some clones in this sample may be carry-over from other donors' samples. Source material: PBMCs. The V and J genes are TRBV6-6 and TRBJ1-2; the D gene remains uncertain. The CDR3 here reads CASSYSGNYGYTF. The nucleotide sequence is TGTGCCAGCAGTTACTCCGGTAACTATGGCTACACCTTC.